Reported below is one TCR beta chain. Trimming shortened V by 6 bases and J by 12 bases, and 9 bases separated the two germline ends. The length of the CDR3 is 9 residues. The germline V gene encodes CDR1 MDHEN and CDR2 SYDVKM. Produced via immunoSEQ multiplex PCR; TCRdb's table is partial and in-frame only. The sample has about 90,000 clones, roughly 90% seen once; the top ten hold around a tenth. This record comes from a study of PD-L1 blockade in urothelial cancer. Across the whole study: Male sex and bladder-origin urothelial cancer were recorded for about 90% of the roughly 30 patients. Blood gave a median about 150,000 T cells. Once treatment had started, blood was analyzed at 3 weeks (second dose) and again at 6 weeks. The patients had undergone anywhere from 0 to 3 prior chemotherapy regimens.

The sequenced sample was PBMCs, obtained around atezolizumab (anti-PD-L1) treatment. The rearrangement joins TRBV28 to TRBJ2-7; no firm D call. The clonotype comes from a man aged 55-75 years with urothelial cancer. The CDR3 protein is CASRFCLYF. CDR3 coding DNA: TGTGCCAGCAGGTTTTGTCTGTACTTC.